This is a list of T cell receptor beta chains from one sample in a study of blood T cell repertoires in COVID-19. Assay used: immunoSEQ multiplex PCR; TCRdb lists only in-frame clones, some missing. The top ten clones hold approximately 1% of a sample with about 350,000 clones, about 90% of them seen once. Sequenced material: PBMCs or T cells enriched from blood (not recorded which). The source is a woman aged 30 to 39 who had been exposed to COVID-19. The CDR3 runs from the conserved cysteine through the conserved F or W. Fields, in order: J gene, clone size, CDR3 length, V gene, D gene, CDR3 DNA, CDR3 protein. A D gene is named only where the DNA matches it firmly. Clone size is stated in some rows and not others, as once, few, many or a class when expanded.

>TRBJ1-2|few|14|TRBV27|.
TGTGCCAGTAGCCAGGGGCAGGGCCTTTATGGCTACACCTTC
CASSQGQGLYGYTF
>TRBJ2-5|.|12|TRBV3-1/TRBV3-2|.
TGTGCCAGCAGCCAAGAAGAGTGGACCCAGTACTTC
CASSQEEWTQYF
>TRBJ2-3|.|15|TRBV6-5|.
TGTGCCAGCACCACGGGAGCCAGACCCACAGATACGCAGTATTTT
CASTTGARPTDTQYF
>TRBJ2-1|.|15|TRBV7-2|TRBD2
TGTGCCAGCAGACGGGCATTAGCGGGGGACAATGAGCAGTTCTTC
CASRRALAGDNEQFF
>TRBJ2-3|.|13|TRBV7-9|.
TGTGCCAGCAGCTTAGCCATCACAGATACGCAGTATTTT
CASSLAITDTQYF
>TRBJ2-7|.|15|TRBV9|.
TGTGCCAGCAGCGTAGATGTGGCAGGGGTGGACGAGCAGTACTTC
CASSVDVAGVDEQYF
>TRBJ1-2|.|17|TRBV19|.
TGTGCCAGTAGTATCTCCCAGACAGGCACGGCTAACTATGGCTACACCTTC
CASSISQTGTANYGYTF
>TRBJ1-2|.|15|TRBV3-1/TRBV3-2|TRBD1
TGTGCCAGCAGCCAGGGGACAGGGGCGAGCTATGGCTACACCTTC
CASSQGTGASYGYTF
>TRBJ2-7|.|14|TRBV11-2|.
TGTGCCAGCAGCTTCCGGGACTCGACCTACGAGCAGTACTTC
CASSFRDSTYEQYF
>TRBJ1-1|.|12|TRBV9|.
TGTGCCAGCAGCCCCCAGAACACTGAAGCTTTCTTT
CASSPQNTEAFF
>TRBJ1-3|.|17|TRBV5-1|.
TGCGCCAGCAGCTTGGTAGGGTCAGGGGCAACTGGAAACACCATATATTTT
CASSLVGSGATGNTIYF
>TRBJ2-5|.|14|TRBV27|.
TGTGCCAGCAGTTCCCGACTAGGCGGGGAGACCCAGTACTTC
CASSSRLGGETQYF
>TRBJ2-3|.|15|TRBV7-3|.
TGTGCCAGCAGCCCCCCAGGAGGTCTGCCAGATACGCAGTATTTT
CASSPPGGLPDTQYF
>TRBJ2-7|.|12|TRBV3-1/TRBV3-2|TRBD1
TGTGCCAGCAGTTTACAGGGGATTGGGCAGTACTTC
CASSLQGIGQYF
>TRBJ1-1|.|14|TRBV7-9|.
TGTGCCAGCAGCTTAGCGGTGGCGAACACTGAAGCTTTCTTT
CASSLAVANTEAFF
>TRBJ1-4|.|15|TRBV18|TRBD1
TGTGCCAGCTCACCACCGGGACAGGGTTTTGAAAAACTGTTTTTT
CASSPPGQGFEKLFF
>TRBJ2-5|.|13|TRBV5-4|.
TGTGCCAGCAGCTTTCGCGACCAAGAGACCCAGTACTTC
CASSFRDQETQYF
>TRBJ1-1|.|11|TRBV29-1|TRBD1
TGCAGCCCCCAGGGGGACACTGAAGCTTTCTTT
CSPQGDTEAFF
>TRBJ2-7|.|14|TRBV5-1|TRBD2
TGCGCCAGCAGAAGGACTAGCGGGAAGGACGAGCAGTACTTC
CASRRTSGKDEQYF
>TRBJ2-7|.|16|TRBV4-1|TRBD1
TGCGCCAGCAGCCAAGGGGGAGGGACAGGGGCCTACGAGCAGTACTTC
CASSQGGGTGAYEQYF
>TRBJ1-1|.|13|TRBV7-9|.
TGTGCCAGCAGCTGGGGGGAGAACACTGAAGCTTTCTTT
CASSWGENTEAFF
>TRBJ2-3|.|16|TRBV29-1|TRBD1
TGCAGCGTTGAGAGCCCCGGGACAGGGCCACCAGATACGCAGTATTTT
CSVESPGTGPPDTQYF
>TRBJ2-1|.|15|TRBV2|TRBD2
TGTGCCAGCAGTGAGGGGTGGGAGGGTAGGAATGAGCAGTTCTTC
CASSEGWEGRNEQFF
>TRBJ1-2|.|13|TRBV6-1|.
TGTGCCAGCAGTGAAGGGGACATTTATGGCTACACCTTC
CASSEGDIYGYTF
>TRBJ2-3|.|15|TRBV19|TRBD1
TGTGCCAGTCAAGAAAGTACAGGGGGTACAGATACGCAGTATTTT
CASQESTGGTDTQYF
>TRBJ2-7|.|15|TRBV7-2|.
TGTGCCAGCAGCTTTGATAGGGGGAGCACCTACGAGCAGTACTTC
CASSFDRGSTYEQYF
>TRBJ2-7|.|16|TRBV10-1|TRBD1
TGCGCCAGCAGTGAGACAACAGGGGGAAGCCCCTACGAGCAGTACTTC
CASSETTGGSPYEQYF
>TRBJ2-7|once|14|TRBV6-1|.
TGTGCCAGCAGTGAAGGAGGCAGGGGATACGAGCAGTACTTC
CASSEGGRGYEQYF
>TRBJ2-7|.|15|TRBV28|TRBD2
TGTGCCAGCAGTTTAGATCCTAGCGGCTCCTACGAGCAGTACTTC
CASSLDPSGSYEQYF
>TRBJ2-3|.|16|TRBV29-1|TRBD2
TGCAGCGTTGGACCGGGACTAGGTGGAGGGACAGATACGCAGTATTTT
CSVGPGLGGGTDTQYF
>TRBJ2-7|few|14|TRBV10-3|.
TGTGCCATCAGTGGGGGGCAGGGGCTATGGGAGCAGTACTTC
CAISGGQGLWEQYF
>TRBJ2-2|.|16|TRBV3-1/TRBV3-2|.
TGTGCCAGCAGCCAATTTCCGGGACAGAACACCGGGGAGCTGTTTTTT
CASSQFPGQNTGELFF
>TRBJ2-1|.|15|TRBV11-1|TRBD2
TGTGCCAGCAGCTTCGGGACTAGCGGGAGCAATGAGCAGTTCTTC
CASSFGTSGSNEQFF
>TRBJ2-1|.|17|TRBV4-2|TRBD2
TGTGCCAGCAGCCAAGATCTGGCGGGAGATGGTGTCAATGAGCAGTTCTTC
CASSQDLAGDGVNEQFF
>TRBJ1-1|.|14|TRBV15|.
TGTGCCACCAGCAGAGTGGAGGTGCCCCTTGAAGCTTTCTTT
CATSRVEVPLEAFF
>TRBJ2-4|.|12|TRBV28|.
TGTTCGGCTAGAGGGATTGGAAACATTCAGTACTTC
CSARGIGNIQYF
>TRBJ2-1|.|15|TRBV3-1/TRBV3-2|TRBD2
TGTGCCAGCAGCCCCCCGGGACTACCTTACAATGAGCAGTTCTTC
CASSPPGLPYNEQFF
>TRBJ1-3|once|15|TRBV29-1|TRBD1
TGCAGCGTGAAGGGACAGGGGTTCTCTGGAAACACCATATATTTT
CSVKGQGFSGNTIYF
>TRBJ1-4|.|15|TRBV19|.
TGTGCCAGTACCCCCCGGGCGGGGGTTCCGGAAAAACTGTTTTTT
CASTPRAGVPEKLFF
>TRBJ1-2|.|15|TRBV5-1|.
TGCGCCAGCAGGGCGGTAGGGACAACTCGAGAGGGCTACACCTTC
CASRAVGTTREGYTF
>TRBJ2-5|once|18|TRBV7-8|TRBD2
TGTGCCAGCACCTTTCCTCTCACGATAGCGGGAGTGGAAGAGACCCAGTACTTC
CASTFPLTIAGVEETQYF
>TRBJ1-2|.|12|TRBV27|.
TGTGCCAGCATGGGGGAGGGGGGCGGCTACACCTTC
CASMGEGGGYTF
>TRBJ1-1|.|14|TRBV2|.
TGTGCCAGCAGGACCGGCTCATACGGGGCTGAAGCTTTCTTT
CASRTGSYGAEAFF
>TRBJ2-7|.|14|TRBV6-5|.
TGTGCCAGCAGAACTAGGGGGGGATTCGGTGAGCAGTACTTC
CASRTRGGFGEQYF
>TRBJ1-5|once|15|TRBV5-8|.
TGTGCCAGCACCTGGGGGGGGGCTAGCAATCAGCCCCAGCATTTT
CASTWGGASNQPQHF
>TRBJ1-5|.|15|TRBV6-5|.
TGTGCCAGCAGCCCCCAGGCGGGAACTGGGCAGCCCCAGCATTTT
CASSPQAGTGQPQHF